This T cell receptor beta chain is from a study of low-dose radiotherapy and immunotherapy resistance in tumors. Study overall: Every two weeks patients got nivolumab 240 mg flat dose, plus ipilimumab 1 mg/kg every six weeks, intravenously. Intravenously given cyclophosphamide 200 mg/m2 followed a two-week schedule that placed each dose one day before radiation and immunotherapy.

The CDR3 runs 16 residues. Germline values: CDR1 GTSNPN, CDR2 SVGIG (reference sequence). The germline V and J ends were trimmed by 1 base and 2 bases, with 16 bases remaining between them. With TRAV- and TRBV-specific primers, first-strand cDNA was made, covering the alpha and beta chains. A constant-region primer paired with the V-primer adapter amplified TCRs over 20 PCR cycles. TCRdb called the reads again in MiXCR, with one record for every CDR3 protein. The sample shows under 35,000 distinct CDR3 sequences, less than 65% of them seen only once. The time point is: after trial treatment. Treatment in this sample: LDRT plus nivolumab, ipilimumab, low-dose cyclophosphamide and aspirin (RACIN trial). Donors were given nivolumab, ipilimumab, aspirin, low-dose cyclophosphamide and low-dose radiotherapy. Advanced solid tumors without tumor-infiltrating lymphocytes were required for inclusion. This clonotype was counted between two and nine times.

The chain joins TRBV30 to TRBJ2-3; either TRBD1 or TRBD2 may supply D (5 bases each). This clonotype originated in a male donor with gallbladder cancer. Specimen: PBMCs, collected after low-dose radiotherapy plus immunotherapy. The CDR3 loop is CAWSGAGTTYTDTQYF. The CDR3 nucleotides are TGTGCCTGGAGTGGAGCCGGGACCACGTACACAGATACGCAGTATTTT.